This T cell receptor (beta chain) was sequenced in a study of shared clonotypes between healthy human individuals. Findings and caveats of the study: Sequencing depth was a factor that was expected to affect clonotype sharing among donors.

Only in-frame clones appear in the TCRdb table, and some are missing; sequencing was by immunoSEQ multiplex PCR. The table lists hundreds of thousands of clones, roughly 78% of them singletons, with around 1.8% in the top ten. The CDR3 extends over 15 amino acids. With 3 bases removed from V and 10 bases from J, the gap between germline ends came to 19 bases. CDR1 LNHDA and CDR2 SQIVND come from the germline V gene (reference sequence). This clone was picked up many times. As yet, its antigen is unknown. The investigators split CD4+ cells into a CD45RA+ naive subset and a CD45RA-negative memory subset.

The clonotype originates from a woman aged 25 to 39 in good health. The chain links TRBV19 to TRBJ2-1, with D possibly TRBD2 on 6 matching bases. Sequenced sample: memory CD4+ T cells sorted from blood. Subset specified: CD45RA-negative fraction. CDR3 sequence: CASSMDASARGEQFF. CDR3 coding DNA: TGTGCCAGTAGTATGGACGCTAGCGCCCGTGGGGAGCAGTTCTTC.